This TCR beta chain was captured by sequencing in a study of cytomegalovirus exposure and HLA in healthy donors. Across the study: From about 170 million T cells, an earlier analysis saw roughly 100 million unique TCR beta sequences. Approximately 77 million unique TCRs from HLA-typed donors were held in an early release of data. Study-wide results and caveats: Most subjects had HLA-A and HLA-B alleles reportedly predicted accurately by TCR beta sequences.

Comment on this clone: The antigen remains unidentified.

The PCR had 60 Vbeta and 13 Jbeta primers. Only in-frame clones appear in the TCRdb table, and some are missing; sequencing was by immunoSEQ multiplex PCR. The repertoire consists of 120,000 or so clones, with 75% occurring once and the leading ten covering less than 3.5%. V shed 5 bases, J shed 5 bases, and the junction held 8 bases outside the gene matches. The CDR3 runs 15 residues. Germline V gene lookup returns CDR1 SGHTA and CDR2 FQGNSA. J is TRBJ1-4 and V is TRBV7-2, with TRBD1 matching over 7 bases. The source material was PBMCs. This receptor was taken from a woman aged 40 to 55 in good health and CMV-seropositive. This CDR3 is CASSPQTGTNEKLFF. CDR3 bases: TGTGCCAGCAGCCCTCAGACAGGGACGAATGAAAAACTGTTTTTT.